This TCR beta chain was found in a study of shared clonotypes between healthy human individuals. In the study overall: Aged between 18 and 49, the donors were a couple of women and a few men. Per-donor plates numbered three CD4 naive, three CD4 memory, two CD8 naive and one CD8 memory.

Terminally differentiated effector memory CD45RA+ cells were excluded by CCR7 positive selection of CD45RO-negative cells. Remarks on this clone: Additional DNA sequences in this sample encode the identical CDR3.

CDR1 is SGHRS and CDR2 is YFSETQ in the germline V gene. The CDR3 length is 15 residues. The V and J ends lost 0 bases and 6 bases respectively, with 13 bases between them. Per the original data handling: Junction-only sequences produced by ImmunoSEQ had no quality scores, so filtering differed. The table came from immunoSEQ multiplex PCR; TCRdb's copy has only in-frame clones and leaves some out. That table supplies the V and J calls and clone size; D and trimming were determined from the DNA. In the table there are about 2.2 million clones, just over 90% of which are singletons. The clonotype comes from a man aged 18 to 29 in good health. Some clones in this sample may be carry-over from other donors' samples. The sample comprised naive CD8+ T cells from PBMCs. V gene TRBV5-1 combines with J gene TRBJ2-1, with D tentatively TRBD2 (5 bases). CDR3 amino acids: CASSLVGGAGNEQFF. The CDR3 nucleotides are TGCGCCAGCAGCTTGGTAGGAGGCGCCGGCAATGAGCAGTTCTTC.